The source of this T cell receptor beta chain is a study of T cells in localized non-small cell lung cancer. The CDR3 sequence is 17 residues long. With V trimmed by 3 bases and J by 0 bases, 6 bases remained unmatched. The germline CDR1 and CDR2 sequences are SGDLS and YYNGEE. Study-wide results and limits: Sequencing covered just one tumor region, so heterogeneity cannot be ruled out.

About this clone: No antigen is known for it.

Sequencing was performed with immunoSEQ multiplex PCR; in TCRdb, only in-frame clones are kept and a portion is missing. The sample holds tens of thousands of clones, approximately 80% seen once. This TCR derives from a male donor at least 60 years old with stage II squamous cell lung carcinoma. The sequencing here drew on peripheral blood, taken before any cancer treatment. The J gene is TRBJ2-3, the V gene TRBV9, with 11 bases aligning to TRBD2. CDR3 amino acids: CASSAGLAVFSTDTQYF. CDR3 DNA sequence: TGTGCCAGCAGCGCGGGACTAGCGGTCTTTAGCACAGATACGCAGTATTTT.